Listed below are T cell receptor beta chains from one sample, sequenced in a study. Profiling relied on immunoSEQ multiplex PCR, and the TCRdb table lists in-frame clones only, not all of them. The data show 60,000 to 85,000 clones, about 93% seen once. Sample: PBMCs. All receptors come from a man aged 35-49 years with rheumatoid arthritis. Both conserved end residues are part of each CDR3. The order of the fields is D gene, V gene, clone size, J gene, CDR3 protein, CDR3 DNA. A D gene is named only where the DNA matches it firmly. Clone size is stated in some rows and not others, as once, few, many or a class when expanded.

d_call: -; v_call: TRBV6-5; clone_size: -; j_call: TRBJ1-1; cdr3_aa: CASTSPVGTEAFF; cdr3_nt: TGTGCCAGCACCTCCCCCGTAGGCACTGAAGCTTTCTTT
d_call: -; v_call: TRBV7-9; clone_size: -; j_call: TRBJ1-4; cdr3_aa: CASSLDRFMAGNEKLFF; cdr3_nt: TGTGCCAGCAGCTTAGACCGCTTCATGGCAGGGAATGAAAAACTGTTTTTT
d_call: -; v_call: TRBV5-5; clone_size: -; j_call: TRBJ1-3; cdr3_aa: CASSPPWVPKGNTIYF; cdr3_nt: TGTGCCAGCAGCCCCCCCTGGGTGCCGAAAGGAAACACCATATATTTT
d_call: TRBD1; v_call: TRBV3-1/TRBV3-2; clone_size: -; j_call: TRBJ1-1; cdr3_aa: CASSQPGTGMSEAFF; cdr3_nt: TGTGCCAGCAGCCAACCCGGGACAGGGATGTCTGAAGCTTTCTTT
d_call: -; v_call: TRBV7-6; clone_size: once; j_call: TRBJ1-6; cdr3_aa: CASSLKDLAYNSPLHF; cdr3_nt: TGTGCCAGCAGCTTAAAGGACCTTGCTTATAATTCACCCCTCCACTTT
d_call: TRBD1; v_call: TRBV11-2; clone_size: -; j_call: TRBJ2-2; cdr3_aa: CASSGRDRVTSGELFF; cdr3_nt: TGTGCCAGCAGCGGCCGCGACAGGGTTACATCCGGGGAGCTGTTTTTT
d_call: -; v_call: TRBV15; clone_size: -; j_call: TRBJ2-4; cdr3_aa: CATSRVAAPGRLAKNIQYF; cdr3_nt: TGTGCCACCAGCAGAGTAGCCGCGCCCGGTCGGCTAGCCAAAAACATTCAGTACTTC
d_call: TRBD1; v_call: TRBV4-3; clone_size: -; j_call: TRBJ1-1; cdr3_aa: CASSQGTGTNTEAFF; cdr3_nt: TGCGCCAGCAGCCAAGGGACAGGGACGAACACTGAAGCTTTCTTT
d_call: TRBD1; v_call: TRBV7-2; clone_size: -; j_call: TRBJ2-1; cdr3_aa: CASAADRVEQFF; cdr3_nt: TGTGCCAGCGCGGCAGACAGGGTTGAGCAGTTCTTC
d_call: TRBD2; v_call: TRBV5-6; clone_size: -; j_call: TRBJ2-7; cdr3_aa: CASSAGTSYEQYF; cdr3_nt: TGTGCCAGCAGCGCCGGGACTAGCTACGAGCAGTACTTC
d_call: TRBD1; v_call: TRBV27; clone_size: -; j_call: TRBJ1-2; cdr3_aa: CASSFDRAGGYTF; cdr3_nt: TGTGCCAGCAGTTTTGACAGGGCGGGTGGCTACACCTTC
d_call: TRBD2; v_call: TRBV20-1; clone_size: -; j_call: TRBJ2-5; cdr3_aa: CSASGTSGRGQETQYF; cdr3_nt: TGCAGTGCTAGTGGGACTAGCGGGAGGGGACAAGAGACCCAGTACTTC
d_call: -; v_call: TRBV29-1; clone_size: -; j_call: TRBJ2-3; cdr3_aa: CSVVRDGDMDTQYF; cdr3_nt: TGCAGCGTTGTCCGGGACGGTGATATGGATACGCAGTATTTT
d_call: TRBD2; v_call: TRBV7-6; clone_size: -; j_call: TRBJ2-3; cdr3_aa: CASSLWDGGVGTDTQYF; cdr3_nt: TGTGCCAGCAGCTTATGGGACGGGGGGGTTGGCACAGATACGCAGTATTTT
d_call: TRBD1; v_call: TRBV3-1/TRBV3-2; clone_size: -; j_call: TRBJ1-1; cdr3_aa: CASSQVTGRAEAFF; cdr3_nt: TGTGCCAGCAGCCAAGTGACAGGGAGGGCTGAAGCTTTCTTT
d_call: -; v_call: TRBV9; clone_size: once; j_call: TRBJ1-1; cdr3_aa: CASSPRQATTEAFF; cdr3_nt: TGTGCCAGCAGCCCCCGGCAGGCTACCACTGAAGCTTTCTTT
d_call: -; v_call: TRBV7-9; clone_size: -; j_call: TRBJ2-7; cdr3_aa: CASSVGGRLEQYF; cdr3_nt: TGTGCCAGCAGCGTAGGAGGGCGATTGGAGCAGTACTTC
d_call: -; v_call: TRBV19; clone_size: -; j_call: TRBJ1-5; cdr3_aa: CASSTTGLLGQPQHF; cdr3_nt: TGTGCCAGTAGTACTACGGGACTCCTCGGTCAGCCCCAGCATTTT
d_call: TRBD1; v_call: TRBV29-1; clone_size: -; j_call: TRBJ2-1; cdr3_aa: CSVEGDRGPNEQFF; cdr3_nt: TGCAGCGTTGAAGGGGACAGGGGCCCCAATGAGCAGTTCTTC
d_call: -; v_call: TRBV27; clone_size: once; j_call: TRBJ1-4; cdr3_aa: CASSPWRDIGEKLFF; cdr3_nt: TGTGCCAGCAGTCCGTGGAGAGACATTGGGGAAAAACTGTTTTTT
d_call: -; v_call: TRBV29-1; clone_size: -; j_call: TRBJ2-7; cdr3_aa: CSVGNQGSYEQYF; cdr3_nt: TGCAGCGTTGGTAATCAGGGAAGTTACGAGCAGTACTTC
d_call: -; v_call: TRBV12-3/TRBV12-4; clone_size: -; j_call: TRBJ1-1; cdr3_aa: CASSSAGGTEAFF; cdr3_nt: TGTGCCAGCAGTTCCGCTGGGGGGACTGAAGCTTTCTTT
d_call: -; v_call: TRBV4-2; clone_size: -; j_call: TRBJ2-7; cdr3_aa: CASSQDPGKGSYEQYF; cdr3_nt: TGTGCCAGCAGCCAAGACCCGGGCAAGGGATCCTACGAGCAGTACTTC
d_call: -; v_call: TRBV3-1/TRBV3-2; clone_size: -; j_call: TRBJ1-2; cdr3_aa: CASRRTKGVGYGYTF; cdr3_nt: TGTGCCAGCCGCCGGACAAAAGGGGTGGGCTATGGCTACACCTTC
d_call: -; v_call: TRBV10-2; clone_size: few; j_call: TRBJ1-1; cdr3_aa: CASRLNTEAFF; cdr3_nt: TGCGCCAGCAGACTGAACACTGAAGCTTTCTTT
d_call: -; v_call: TRBV6-5; clone_size: -; j_call: TRBJ1-1; cdr3_aa: CASSNLDTEAFF; cdr3_nt: TGTGCCAGCAGTAACCTGGACACTGAAGCTTTCTTT
d_call: TRBD1; v_call: TRBV18; clone_size: -; j_call: TRBJ2-7; cdr3_aa: CASSTGQGMEQYF; cdr3_nt: TGTGCCAGCTCAACGGGACAGGGAATGGAGCAGTACTTC
d_call: -; v_call: TRBV5-4; clone_size: -; j_call: TRBJ1-3; cdr3_aa: CASSLDLTASGNTIYF; cdr3_nt: TGTGCCAGCAGCTTGGATCTGACTGCATCTGGAAACACCATATATTTT
d_call: -; v_call: TRBV18; clone_size: -; j_call: TRBJ1-4; cdr3_aa: CASSPLPSTNEKLFF; cdr3_nt: TGTGCCAGCTCACCCCTCCCCTCAACTAATGAAAAACTGTTTTTT
d_call: TRBD1; v_call: TRBV7-9; clone_size: -; j_call: TRBJ1-2; cdr3_aa: CASSRDRFYGYTF; cdr3_nt: TGTGCCAGCAGCCGGGACAGGTTCTATGGCTACACCTTC
d_call: -; v_call: TRBV2; clone_size: -; j_call: TRBJ1-4; cdr3_aa: CASSDRGSLGEKLFF; cdr3_nt: TGTGCCAGCAGTGATAGGGGGAGCCTAGGGGAAAAACTGTTTTTT
d_call: TRBD1; v_call: TRBV4-1; clone_size: -; j_call: TRBJ1-2; cdr3_aa: CASSQVAGGADYGYTF; cdr3_nt: TGCGCCAGCAGCCAAGTGGCAGGGGGCGCGGACTATGGCTACACCTTC
d_call: -; v_call: TRBV4-1; clone_size: -; j_call: TRBJ1-5; cdr3_aa: CASSQGSWGYSNQPQHF; cdr3_nt: TGCGCCAGCAGCCAAGGGAGTTGGGGTTATAGCAATCAGCCCCAGCATTTT